The present entry profiles one T cell receptor beta chain with its context. Its antigen remains unidentified. This specimen comes from a study of T cell responses to AZD1222 COVID-19 vaccine. Overall study findings and caveats: Only 5 or 6 AZD1222 recipients were seropositive at baseline. Rises in breadth and depth of Spike-specific TCRs came after two AZD1222 doses. The reported proportion of spike-specific TCRs targeting unmutated variant regions was nearly half. The CD4 TCRs associated with vaccination extended across spike and predominated at 160-218 and 743-854.

The length of the CDR3 is 17 residues. Assay: immunoSEQ multiplex PCR; the TCRdb copy retains only in-frame clones and omits some. Here the sample spans about 160,000 clones, around 90% being singletons. Sequenced here: peripheral blood, sampled 28 days after the second AZD1222 dose. This TCR was sampled from an adult who received the AZD1222 COVID-19 vaccine. The genes are TRBV21-1 and TRBJ2-7; the table's D call of TRBD1 was not tested on the DNA. TRBV21-1 is classified as a pseudogene. The CDR3: CASSKVIRTRLSYEQYF. In DNA, the CDR3 is TGTGCCAGCAGCAAAGTAATAAGGACAAGGCTATCCTACGAGCAGTACTTC.